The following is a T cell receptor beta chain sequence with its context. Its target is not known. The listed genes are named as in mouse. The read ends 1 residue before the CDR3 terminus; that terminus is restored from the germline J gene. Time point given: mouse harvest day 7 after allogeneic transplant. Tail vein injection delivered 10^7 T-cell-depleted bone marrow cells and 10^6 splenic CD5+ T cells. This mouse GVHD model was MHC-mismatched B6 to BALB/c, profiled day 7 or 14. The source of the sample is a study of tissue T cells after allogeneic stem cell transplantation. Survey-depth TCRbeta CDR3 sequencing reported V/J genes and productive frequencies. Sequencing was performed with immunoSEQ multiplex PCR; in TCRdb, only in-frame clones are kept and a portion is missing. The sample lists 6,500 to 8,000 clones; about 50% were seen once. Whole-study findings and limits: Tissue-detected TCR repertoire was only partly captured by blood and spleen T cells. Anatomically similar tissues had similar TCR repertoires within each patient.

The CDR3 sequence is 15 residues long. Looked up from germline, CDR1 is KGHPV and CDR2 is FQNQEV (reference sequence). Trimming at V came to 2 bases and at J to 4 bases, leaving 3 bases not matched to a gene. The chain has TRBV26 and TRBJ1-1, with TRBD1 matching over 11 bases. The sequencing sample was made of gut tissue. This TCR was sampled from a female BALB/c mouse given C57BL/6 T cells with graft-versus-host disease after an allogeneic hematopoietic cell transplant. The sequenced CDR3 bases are TGTGCCAGCAGTCTGACCGGGACAGGGGGCACAGAAGTCTTC. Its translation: CASSLTGTGGTEVF. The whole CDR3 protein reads CASSLTGTGGTEVFF.